Each of the 20 T cell receptor beta chains below was sequenced from the same sample in a study of blood T cell repertoires in COVID-19. Clones were sequenced by immunoSEQ multiplex PCR, and TCRdb holds only the in-frame ones, with some missing. The repertoire holds around 200,000 clones, just under 90% seen once, with over 1% in the top ten. The specimen was PBMCs or T cells enriched from blood (not recorded which). These receptors were taken from a man aged 30 to 39 who had recovered from COVID-19.

The chain has TRBV4-3 and TRBJ1-1, with D unresolved. Trimming removed 1 base at V and 4 bases at J, with 10 bases between. Germline CDR1 is LGHNA and CDR2 is YSLEER. The CDR3 spans 14 residues. CDR3: CASSQGNIATEAFF. DNA of the CDR3: TGCGCCAGCAGCCAAGGTAACATTGCCACTGAAGCTTTCTTT.

The gene calls are TRBV29-1 and TRBJ2-2, with TRBD1 as a possible D gene (5 bases). In germline, CDR1 is SQVTM, CDR2 ANQGSEA. This CDR3 has 15 amino acids. V was cut by 6 bases and J by 0 bases, with 14 bases left in between. The CDR3 sequence: CSVSAGNTNTGELFF. The CDR3 DNA sequence: TGCAGCGTATCCGCAGGGAACACGAACACCGGGGAGCTGTTTTTT.

The chain uses TRBV12-3 or TRBV12-4 and TRBJ1-2; weak D call: TRBD1 (6 bases). The CDR3 sequence is 13 residues long. Trimming cost V 6 bases and J 4 bases, with 12 bases left between them. The CDR3 coding sequence is TGTGCCAGCAGCCCAGGGGACATCTATGGCTACACCTTC. It specifies CASSPGDIYGYTF.

V gene TRBV6-5 combines with J gene TRBJ2-4; 7 bases are a match to TRBD2. Unmatched junction bases numbered 1, after V lost 8 bases and J lost 3 bases. The CDR3 covers 12 residues. Per the germline V gene, CDR1 is MNHEY and CDR2 is SVGAGI. CDR3 DNA sequence: TGTGCCAGCGGGGGGGGCAAAAACATTCAGTACTTC. Encoded protein: CASGGGKNIQYF.

This clone was counted once. The rearrangement links TRBV30 to TRBJ1-4, with D possibly being TRBD1 (6 bases). Between the trimmed V and J ends, which lost 0 bases and 5 bases, there was a span of 13 bases. CDR3 length: 15 amino acids. The germline gives CDR1 GTSNPN, CDR2 SVGIG (reference sequence). This CDR3 reads CAWSVDGQLNEKLFF. Written as DNA, the CDR3 is TGTGCCTGGAGTGTAGACGGACAGCTGAATGAAAAACTGTTTTTT.

About this clone itself: This sample also contains other DNA sequences that code for the same CDR3. The chain is built from TRBV7-9 and TRBJ1-4, with 9 bases lining up with TRBD1. CDR1 is SEHNR and CDR2 is FQNEAQ in the germline V gene (reference sequence). The CDR3 length is 15 residues. Unmatched junction bases numbered 4, after V lost 3 bases and J lost 5 bases. The CDR3 loop is CASSLGDRDNEKLFF. The CDR3 DNA reads as TGTGCCAGCAGCTTGGGGGACAGGGACAATGAAAAACTGTTTTTT.

This clone was found a few times. This chain joins TRBV7-6 and TRBJ2-7; 9 bases map to TRBD1. V shed 4 bases, J shed 4 bases, and the junction held 8 bases outside the gene matches. The CDR3 extends over 15 amino acids. Per germline, CDR1 SGHVS and CDR2 FNYEAQ. DNA for the CDR3: TGTGCCAGCAGCTCCCTACAGGGGGCCTCTTACGAGCAGTACTTC. This sequence encodes CASSSLQGASYEQYF.

The chain recombines TRBV19 with TRBJ2-7; 9 positions agree with TRBD1. Trimming at V came to 6 bases and at J to 2 bases, leaving 8 bases not matched to a gene. CDR1 and CDR2 (germline): LNHDA, SQIVND (reference sequence). This CDR3 comprises 15 residues. CDR3 DNA sequence: TGTGCCAGTAGCCGTCCGGGACAGGGCACCTACGAGCAGTACTTC. It yields the protein CASSRPGQGTYEQYF.

V is TRBV28 and J is TRBJ2-2; TRBD1 agrees at 11 bases. The CDR3 is 15 amino acids. The V gene end was trimmed by 7 bases and the J gene end by 4 bases; junction bases not matched to a gene: 5. CDR1 is MDHEN and CDR2 is SYDVKM in the germline V gene. DNA of the CDR3: TGTGCCAGCAACTCCGGGACAGGGGGCACCGGGGAGCTGTTTTTT. Protein sequence: CASNSGTGGTGELFF.

The CDR3 loop is CASSLGRGHDGELFF. The CDR3 DNA follows: TGTGCCAGCAGCTTGGGGAGGGGGCATGACGGGGAGCTGTTTTTT. V usage is TRBV5-6 and J usage is TRBJ2-2, with TRBD1 as a possible D gene (7 bases). This CDR3 is 15 amino acids long. Per germline, CDR1 SGHDT and CDR2 YYEEEE. V was trimmed by 0 bases and J by 7 bases, leaving 13 bases between them.

J is TRBJ2-6 and V is TRBV30; the D gene is possibly TRBD2 (5 bases). Germline-derived CDR1 and CDR2 are GTSNPN and SVGIG (reference sequence). The CDR3 is made up of 17 amino acids. V was shortened by 4 bases and J by 0 bases, with 16 bases between the two germline ends. CDR3 coding DNA: TGTGCCTGGAACCGGGATCCAACTTACTCTGGGGCCAACGTCCTGACTTTC. Protein sequence: CAWNRDPTYSGANVLTF.

The J gene is TRBJ1-1, the V gene TRBV24-1; 7 bases are a match to TRBD1. J lost 4 bases, V lost 7 bases, and 8 bases had no gene match. The germline gives CDR1 KGHDR, CDR2 SFDVKD. The CDR3 runs 14 residues. This CDR3 reads CATSQTGLATEAFF. The DNA for the CDR3 is TGTGCCACCAGCCAGACAGGGCTGGCCACTGAAGCTTTCTTT.

The gene calls are TRBV13 and TRBJ1-1; a weak D match, TRBD1 (6 bases). The ends were cut back, 0 bases at V and 8 bases at J, with 13 bases in the middle. There are 14 residues in the CDR3. Germline V gene data show CDR1 as PRHDT and CDR2 as FYEKMQ (reference sequence). CDR3 coding DNA: TGTGCCAGCAGCTTAGGGGGGTCCGGGACAGAAGCTTTCTTT. Translation gives CASSLGGSGTEAFF.

The chain carries TRBV4-1 and TRBJ1-3, with D tentatively TRBD1 (6 bases). CDR1 and CDR2 (germline): MGHRA, YSYEKL. CDR3 length: 16 residues. Trimming stripped 0 bases from V and 0 bases from J, with 9 bases between. The CDR3 protein is CASSQDWGPSGNTIYF. In DNA form, the CDR3 reads TGCGCCAGCAGCCAAGATTGGGGGCCCTCTGGAAACACCATATATTTT.

Only a few counts were recorded for this clone. The chain uses TRBV27 and TRBJ1-5; TRBD1 agrees at 7 bases. V lost 4 bases and J lost 2; bases outside the gene matches: 8. The length of the CDR3 is 16 residues. Per the germline V gene, CDR1 is MNHEY and CDR2 is SMNVEV (reference sequence). CDR3 loop: CASSSDRTSGNQPQHF. CDR3 coding DNA: TGTGCCAGCAGTTCGGACAGGACAAGTGGCAATCAGCCCCAGCATTTT.

The rearrangement links TRBV29-1 to TRBJ1-1, with D unresolved. V lost 6 bases, J lost 0 bases, and 8 bases lay in between. CDR3 length: 12 residues. In germline, CDR1 is SQVTM, CDR2 ANQGSEA. This CDR3 is CSVKSVNTEAFF. The CDR3 DNA reads TGCAGCGTGAAATCGGTGAACACTGAAGCTTTCTTT.

V is TRBV5-1 and J is TRBJ1-2, with TRBD1 as a possible D gene (6 bases). V lost 4 bases and J lost 4, with 8 bases in between. CDR1 is SGHRS and CDR2 is YFSETQ in the germline V gene. This CDR3 comprises 12 residues. The CDR3 here is CASSVDSYGYTF. DNA for the CDR3: TGCGCCAGCAGCGTGGACAGCTATGGCTACACCTTC.

The chain joins TRBV6-2 or TRBV6-3 to TRBJ2-7, with 8 bases lining up with TRBD2. V lost 0 bases and J lost 3; bases outside the gene matches: 7. Germline CDR1 reads MNHEY; CDR2 reads SVGEGT. The CDR3 sequence is 16 residues long. CDR3 in DNA: TGTGCCAGCAGTTACTCGTATGCTAGCGGGCTCTACGAGCAGTACTTC. Amino acids: CASSYSYASGLYEQYF.

The rearrangement uses TRBV7-2 and TRBJ2-2, with 9 bases lining up with TRBD2. The junction had 4 bases not matched to a gene; V was cut back by 3 bases and J by 5 bases. Per the germline V gene, CDR1 is SGHTA and CDR2 is FQGNSA. The CDR3 extends over 15 amino acids. CDR3 in amino acids: CASSFEAGGTGELFF. CDR3 nucleotides: TGTGCCAGCAGCTTCGAAGCGGGAGGTACCGGGGAGCTGTTTTTT. Full variable domain (rest looked up from reference TRBV7-2 and TRBJ2-2): GAGVSQSPSNKVTEKGKDVELRCDPISGHTALYWYRQSLGQGLEFLIYFQGNSAPDKSGLPSDRFSAERTGGSVSTLTIQRTQQEDSAVYLCASSFEAGGTGELFFGEGSRLTVL.

The chain carries TRBV11-3 and TRBJ2-2; 7 nucleotides agree with TRBD2. Germline CDR1 SGHNT, CDR2 YENEEA. J gave up 7 bases and V 1 base, and 9 bases lay outside the gene matches. The CDR3 length is 16 residues. CDR3 in DNA: TGTGCCAGCAGCTTAGCGGCGGGAGAGAGGGGCGGGGAGCTGTTTTTT. This translates into CASSLAAGERGGELFF.